This T cell receptor beta chain stems from a study of T cell responses to AZD1222 COVID-19 vaccine. The wider study: Analyses pooled second doses at about 4 or about 12 weeks.

The CDR3 consists of 15 residues. V dropped 1 base and J dropped 4; count of bases not matched to a gene: 4. Germline values: CDR1 LNHDA, CDR2 SQIVND (reference sequence). The study, taken as a whole, reports: Donors were mostly white British, more females; clonal diversity possibly underestimated.

Produced via immunoSEQ multiplex PCR; TCRdb's table is partial and in-frame only. The data hold about 130,000 clones, with roughly 90% observed a single time. This clone appeared a single time. Its cognate antigen is unknown. The chain recombines TRBV19 with TRBJ1-1, with 9 nucleotides matching TRBD1. The input for sequencing was peripheral blood, taken on day 0 of AZD1222 vaccination. The TCR comes from an adult in good health. CDR3 amino acids: CASSIGGQGGTEAFF. CDR3 DNA: TGTGCCAGTAGTATAGGGGGACAGGGTGGCACTGAAGCTTTCTTT. The full variable domain, rest sourced from reference TRBV19 and TRBJ1-1, is DGGITQSPKYLFRKEGQNVTLSCEQNLNHDAMYWYRQDPGQGLRLIYYSQIVNDFQKGDIAEGYSVSREKKESFPLTVTSAQKNPTAFYLCASSIGGQGGTEAFFGQGTRLTVV.